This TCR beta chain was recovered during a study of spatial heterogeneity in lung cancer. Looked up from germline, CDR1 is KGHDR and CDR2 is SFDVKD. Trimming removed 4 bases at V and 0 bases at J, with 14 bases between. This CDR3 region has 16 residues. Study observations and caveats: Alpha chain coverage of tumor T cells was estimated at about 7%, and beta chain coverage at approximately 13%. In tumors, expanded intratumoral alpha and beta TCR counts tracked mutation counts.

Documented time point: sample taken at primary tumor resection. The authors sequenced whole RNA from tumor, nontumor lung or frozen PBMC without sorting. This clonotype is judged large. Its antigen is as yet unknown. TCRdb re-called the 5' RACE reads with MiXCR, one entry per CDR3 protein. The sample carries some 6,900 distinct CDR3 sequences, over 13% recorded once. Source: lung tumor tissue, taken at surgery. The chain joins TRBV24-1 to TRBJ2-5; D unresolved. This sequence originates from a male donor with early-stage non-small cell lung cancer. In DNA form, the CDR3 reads TGTGCCACCAGTGACCGCACCAAGGAAAACCAAGAGACCCAGTACTTC. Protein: CATSDRTKENQETQYF.